The 5 T cell receptor beta chains reported below all come from one sample, sequenced in a study of cytotoxic CD8 clonotypes in ibrutinib-treated CLL. Clones were read by immunoSEQ multiplex PCR, and TCRdb kept only the in-frame ones, dropping some. This table holds around 52,000 clones, 55% to 65% found once. The material sequenced was PBMCs, taken after 24 months of ibrutinib treatment. The source of these receptors is a human donor with chronic lymphocytic leukemia.

This clone was detected only once. The chain recombines TRBV10-2 with TRBJ2-1, with 9 positions matching TRBD1. Germline V gene lookup returns CDR1 WSHSY and CDR2 SAAADI. Trimming removed 7 bases from V and 6 bases from J; junction bases left unmatched: 7. The CDR3 covers 14 residues. The CDR3 DNA reads as TGCGCCAGCACCACAGGGGGCCTAGGCAATGAGCAGTTCTTC. Amino acids: CASTTGGLGNEQFF.

This clone showed up just a few times. The chain employs TRBV27 and TRBJ1-2; no clear D gene. This CDR3 spans 13 amino acids. The germline gives CDR1 MNHEY, CDR2 SMNVEV (reference sequence). With 2 bases removed from V and 6 bases from J, the gap between germline ends came to 10 bases. DNA of the CDR3: TGTGCCAGCAGTTTAACAAGGAGAGATGGCTACACCTTC. As protein: CASSLTRRDGYTF.

The gene calls are TRBV16 and TRBJ1-1; D gene uncertain. V was trimmed by 1 base and J by 1 base, leaving 13 bases between them. CDR1 and CDR2 from the germline V gene are KGHSY and FQNENV. The CDR3 is 16 amino acids. The CDR3 nucleotides read TGTGCCAGCAGCCAATTTTACGGATACCCGAACACTGAAGCTTTCTTT. Residues: CASSQFYGYPNTEAFF.

This clone has a single count. This sequence joins TRBV4-1 and TRBJ1-2; D call uncertain. Trimming removed 3 bases from V and 2 bases from J, with 16 bases in between. Germline-derived CDR1 and CDR2 are MGHRA and YSYEKL. The CDR3 has 16 residues. The DNA for the CDR3 is TGCGCCAGCAGCCAGACCTGGACGGTAAAAAACTATGGCTACACCTTC. This translates into CASSQTWTVKNYGYTF.

V and J are TRBV29-1 and TRBJ2-1; 11 nucleotides line up with TRBD2. The CDR3 runs to 15 residues. Germline V gene sequence: CDR1 SQVTM, CDR2 ANQGSEA. V lost 5 bases to trimming and J lost 0 bases; unmatched junction nucleotides: 3. CDR3 sequence (DNA): TGCAGCGTTAGTAGCGGGGGGGCCTCCTACAATGAGCAGTTCTTC. Translation: CSVSSGGASYNEQFF.